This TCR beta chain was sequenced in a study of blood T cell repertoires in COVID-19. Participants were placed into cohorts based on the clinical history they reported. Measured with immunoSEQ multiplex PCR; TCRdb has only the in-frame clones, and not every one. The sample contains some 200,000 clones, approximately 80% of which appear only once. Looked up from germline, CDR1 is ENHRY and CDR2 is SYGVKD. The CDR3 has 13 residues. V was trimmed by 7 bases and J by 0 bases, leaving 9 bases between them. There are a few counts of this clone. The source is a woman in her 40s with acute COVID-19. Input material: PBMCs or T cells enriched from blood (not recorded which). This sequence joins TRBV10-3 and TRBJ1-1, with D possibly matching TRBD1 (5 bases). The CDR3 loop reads CAITAGLNTEAFF. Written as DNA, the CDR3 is TGTGCCATCACAGCAGGGTTGAACACTGAAGCTTTCTTT.